In its sample, the clone carrying this TCR beta chain was seen once. Its antigen is as yet unknown. This specimen belongs to a study of cytomegalovirus exposure and HLA in healthy donors. General observations from the study: A link between a missense DCLRE1C variant and TCR beta V- and J-gene trimming emerged from a later analysis. Rates of TCR association differed by HLA locus in a later analysis, with DRB1 highest and HLA-C lowest. Among TCR beta chains, those listed as cytomegalovirus-associated numbered about 160.

60 Vbeta and 13 Jbeta primers were used in PCR. The table came from immunoSEQ multiplex PCR; TCRdb's copy has only in-frame clones and leaves some out. The sample lists 100,000 to 150,000 clones, around 80% occurring once. The germline V gene has CDR1 SGHDT and CDR2 YYEEEE. The trim removed 4 bases at V and 5 bases at J, leaving 10 bases unmatched. The CDR3 is 16 amino acids. This clonotype was obtained from a man aged 50 to 59 in good health and CMV-seronegative. The V gene is TRBV5-6, the J gene TRBJ1-4; 8 nucleotides match TRBD1. Sequencing was performed on PBMCs. CDR3 sequence: CASSPGPDRVNEKLFF. The CDR3 DNA reads TGTGCCAGCAGCCCTGGACCGGACAGGGTGAATGAAAAACTGTTTTTT.